The T cell receptor (beta chain) under discussion was sequenced for a study of T-cell memory formation after mild COVID-19. Looking at the study overall: There were largely donor-specific TCR clusters.

This clonotype was recorded a few times. No antigen is known for it. TCRdb reprocessed the 5' RACE reads with MiXCR, giving one entry per CDR3 protein. The sample contains about 210,000 distinct CDR3 sequences, around 26% of which appear only once. The germline CDR1 and CDR2 sequences are LGHNA and YSLEER. The V and J ends lost 0 bases and 3 bases respectively, with 6 bases between them. This CDR3 region has 14 residues. Regarding the study as a whole: Among CD4+ contracting clones, most were CM and EM, and CD8+ ones EMRA. Memory from before infection featured some responding clones, which suggests cross-reactive memory joined.

The chain employs TRBV4-3 and TRBJ2-1; D gene uncertain. Sequenced material: PBMCs or a T cell subset sorted from them (not recorded which). The sequence derives from an adult woman who had mild COVID-19 (a few samples of this study predate the infection). Cell type and time point are not known. The CDR3 loop reads CASSQDLRYNEQFF. The CDR3 bases are TGCGCCAGCAGCCAAGATCTTCGCTACAATGAGCAGTTCTTC.